Shown below are 29 T cell receptor beta chains from a single sample sequenced in a study of blood T cell repertoires in COVID-19. Profiling relied on immunoSEQ multiplex PCR, and the TCRdb table lists in-frame clones only, not all of them. The sample consists of roughly 280,000 clones, 70% to 90% of them appearing once. Source material: peripheral blood. The origin of the receptors is a man between 25 and 39 years old with active or convalescent COVID-19.

V is TRBV5-1 and J is TRBJ2-7; 8 nucleotides match TRBD2. Germline CDR1 and CDR2: SGHRS and YFSETQ. This CDR3 comprises 17 residues. The V segment lost 2 bases and the J segment 1 base; nucleotides outside the gene matches: 11. CDR3 sequence (DNA): TGCGCCAGCAGCTTTAGTTCCTCGCGGGGGGCTTCCTACGAGCAGTACTTC. Encoded protein: CASSFSSSRGASYEQYF.

V is TRBV2 and J is TRBJ2-5; 9 bases are shared with TRBD1. V lost 8 bases and J lost 2; bases outside the gene matches: 3. CDR3 length: 13 residues. The germline CDR1 and CDR2 sequences are SNHLY and FYNNEI. The CDR3 DNA is TGTGCCAGCGCTGGACAGGGGCAAGAGACCCAGTACTTC. Protein sequence: CASAGQGQETQYF.

The chain joins TRBV21-1 to TRBJ2-7; the DNA was not compared with TRBD2, the D call given in the table. TRBV21-1 is a pseudogene segment. The CDR3 has 15 residues. CDR3 amino acids: CASSNPGMGSYEQYF. The CDR3 DNA is TGTGCCAGCAGCAATCCGGGGATGGGCTCCTACGAGCAGTACTTC.

The V and J genes are TRBV7-9 and TRBJ1-5; D is perhaps TRBD1 (5 bases). V lost 5 bases, J lost 7 bases, and 12 bases lay in between. The CDR3 extends over 13 amino acids. Germline-derived CDR1 and CDR2 are SEHNR and FQNEAQ (reference sequence). The CDR3 sequence: CASSHSGDQPQHF. The CDR3, as DNA: TGTGCCAGCAGCCATTCGGGGGACCAGCCCCAGCATTTT.

The gene calls are TRBV30 and TRBJ2-1; TRBD2 matches 10 bases. With 6 bases clipped from V and 9 bases from J, the junction kept 11 bases outside the gene matches. This CDR3 spans 14 amino acids. Germline CDR1 and CDR2: GTSNPN and SVGIG (reference sequence). In DNA form, the CDR3 reads TGTGCCTGTCAAAGCGGGGGGGCTTTTGGTGAGCAGTTCTTC. Its translation: CACQSGGAFGEQFF.

The V call is TRBV29-1, the J call TRBJ1-1, with 9 bases fitting TRBD1. V lost 6 bases and J lost 5; bases outside the gene matches: 7. CDR3 length: 13 residues. Germline V CDR1 and CDR2: SQVTM, ANQGSEA. CDR3 in DNA: TGCAGCGTGGGGGACAGGGAGGATACTGAAGCTTTCTTT. It encodes CSVGDREDTEAFF.

The V call is TRBV5-6, the J call TRBJ1-4; 10 bases map to TRBD1. CDR3 length: 16 amino acids. Germline lookup yields CDR1 SGHDT and CDR2 YYEEEE. V lost 4 bases and J lost 8; bases outside the gene matches: 11. The CDR3 loop is CASSPRRGQGSEKLFF. The CDR3 region has the DNA TGTGCCAGCAGCCCACGGAGGGGACAGGGGTCGGAAAAACTGTTTTTT. The full variable domain, with the rest looked up from reference TRBV5-6 and TRBJ1-4, is DAGVTQSPTHLIKTRGQQVTLRCSPKSGHDTVSWYQQALGQGPQFIFQYYEEEERQRGNFPDRFSGHQFPNYSSELNVNALLLGDSALYLCASSPRRGQGSEKLFFGSGTQLSVL.

The CDR3 is CASSTEVNYGYTF. The CDR3 coding sequence is TGTGCCAGCAGTACCGAGGTTAACTATGGCTACACCTTC. The rearrangement links TRBV9 to TRBJ1-2; D remains unclear. Germline CDR1 is SGDLS and CDR2 is YYNGEE. The CDR3 is 13 amino acids. The V gene lost 5 bases and the J gene lost 1 base, with 9 bases spanning the gap.

This chain joins TRBV27 and TRBJ1-2, with a tentative D call TRBD1 (5 bases). CDR1 is MNHEY and CDR2 is SMNVEV in the germline V gene (reference sequence). This CDR3 spans 13 amino acids. The V end lost 6 bases, the J end lost 2 bases, and 10 bases lay between the germline ends. The CDR3 DNA reads as TGTGCCAGCAGGGACATCTCCAACTATGGCTACACCTTC. This sequence encodes CASRDISNYGYTF.

This clone was seen more than once but under ten times. The genes are TRBV6-6 and TRBJ2-1; 7 bases align to TRBD2. Germline CDR1 and CDR2: MNHNY and SVGAGI (reference sequence). Losses at the gene ends were 8 bases for V and 0 bases for J; bases not matched to a gene: 7. The CDR3 runs to 15 residues. CDR3 DNA: TGTGCCAGCCGCCCGACTAGCTCCTCCTACAATGAGCAGTTCTTC. Its protein product is CASRPTSSSYNEQFF.

The CDR3 nucleotides are TGTGCCATCAGTGATGAGATCGCTGAAGCTTTCTTT. Residues: CAISDEIAEAFF. The rearrangement joins TRBV10-3 to TRBJ1-1, with unresolved D. Trimming shortened V by 3 bases and J by 6 bases, and 8 bases separated the two germline ends. Per germline, CDR1 ENHRY and CDR2 SYGVKD. The CDR3 is 12 residues long.

The rearrangement uses TRBV7-9 and TRBJ2-7; 9 nucleotides line up with TRBD1. V lost 1 base and J lost 3; bases outside the gene matches: 1. The CDR3 has 14 residues. The germline V gene has CDR1 SEHNR and CDR2 FQNEAQ (reference sequence). The CDR3 DNA reads as TGTGCCAGCAGCTTAGGGGGACAGGGCTACGAGCAGTACTTC. This codes for CASSLGGQGYEQYF.

This chain links TRBV18 with TRBJ1-1, with D tentatively TRBD1 (5 bases). Trimming took off 3 bases at V and 1 base at J, with 9 bases between the two ends. Germline CDR1 KGHSH, CDR2 LQKENI. This CDR3 contains 14 residues. CDR3 coding DNA: TGTGCCAGCTCACCCGGACACACGAACACTGAAGCTTTCTTT. As protein: CASSPGHTNTEAFF.

The V gene is TRBV7-9, the J gene TRBJ1-2; tentatively, D is TRBD1 (6 bases). The V and J ends lost 5 bases and 4 bases respectively, with 23 bases between them. The CDR3 loop spans 17 amino acids. The germline V gene encodes CDR1 SEHNR and CDR2 FQNEAQ (reference sequence). The CDR3 loop reads CASSEDPRTGSSYGYTF. CDR3 DNA: TGTGCCAGCAGCGAAGACCCTCGAACAGGGAGCTCCTATGGCTACACCTTC.

V usage is TRBV7-9 and J usage is TRBJ2-7; perhaps TRBD1 as D (5 bases). The V gene lost 4 bases and the J gene lost 5 bases, with 18 bases spanning the gap. Germline assignment: CDR1 SEHNR and CDR2 FQNEAQ (reference sequence). The CDR3 has 15 amino acids. The CDR3 coding sequence is TGTGCCAGCAGCTGGGGCTCGGGCAGTATAAACGAGCAGTACTTC. Protein product: CASSWGSGSINEQYF.

This clone appeared a few times. The chain couples TRBV4-1 to TRBJ1-1; a possible D gene is TRBD1 (6 bases). Germline V gives CDR1 MGHRA, CDR2 YSYEKL. V lost 2 bases, J lost 8 bases, and 18 bases lay in between. This CDR3 is 15 amino acids long. The CDR3 DNA sequence: TGCGCCAGCAGCCAAAGTCAGGGGCCGGGGCTAGAAGCTTTCTTT. Residues: CASSQSQGPGLEAFF.

The chain is built from TRBV19 and TRBJ2-7, with 7 bases aligning to TRBD1. Trimming took 5 bases from V and 4 from J; bases not matched to a gene: 8. Germline CDR1 reads LNHDA; CDR2 reads SQIVND (reference sequence). This CDR3 is 14 amino acids long. The chain's CDR3 is CASSWTGESYEQYF. CDR3 sequence (DNA): TGTGCCAGTAGTTGGACAGGTGAATCTTACGAGCAGTACTTC.

CDR3 sequence: CASGGERADYEQYF. CDR3 bases: TGTGCCAGCGGAGGGGAGCGGGCGGACTACGAGCAGTACTTC. The V gene is TRBV6-5, the J gene TRBJ2-7; TRBD2 is a possible D gene (6 bases). The CDR3 spans 14 residues. V was pared by 8 bases and J by 3 bases, with 17 bases between. Looked up from germline, CDR1 is MNHEY and CDR2 is SVGAGI.

The rearrangement joins TRBV6-5 to TRBJ2-7; D remains ambiguous. The CDR3 is 15 residues long. V was shortened by 4 bases and J by 4 bases, with 17 bases between the two germline ends. CDR1 and CDR2 (germline): MNHEY, SVGAGI. The CDR3 nucleotides read TGTGCCAGCAGTTTTTACTCCCAGGCCCCTTACGAGCAGTACTTC. Translation: CASSFYSQAPYEQYF.

The chain combines TRBV6-5 with TRBJ2-7; 9 nucleotides align to TRBD1. CDR3 size: 12 residues. V dropped 7 bases and J dropped 4; count of bases not matched to a gene: 2. Germline V gene data show CDR1 as MNHEY and CDR2 as SVGAGI. The CDR3 loop is CASTGQGYEQYF. The CDR3 coding sequence is TGTGCCAGCACGGGACAGGGTTACGAGCAGTACTTC.

This clone was seen a few times. CDR3 amino acids: CASRQPGQVEQYF. The CDR3 nucleotides are TGTGCCAGCAGGCAACCGGGACAGGTCGAGCAGTACTTC. This chain joins TRBV4-2 and TRBJ2-7; TRBD1 matches 8 bases. The CDR3 spans 13 residues. Trimming cost V 6 bases and J 6 bases; bases outside gene matches: 7. Per the germline V gene, CDR1 is LGHNA and CDR2 is YNFKEQ.

The V call is TRBV29-1, the J call TRBJ1-2; no definite D call. Germline CDR1 and CDR2: SQVTM and ANQGSEA. Trimming removed 3 bases from V and 7 bases from J, with 12 bases in between. There are 12 residues in the CDR3. The CDR3 spells CSVEEGAGGYTF. CDR3 DNA: TGCAGCGTTGAGGAGGGCGCGGGTGGCTACACCTTC.

The V gene is TRBV5-1, the J gene TRBJ1-1, with a possible D match to TRBD1 (6 bases). This CDR3 region has 14 residues. CDR1 is SGHRS and CDR2 is YFSETQ in the germline V gene. Trimming removed 4 bases from V and 4 bases from J, with 14 bases in between. The CDR3 reads CASSENRVPTEAFF. CDR3 in DNA: TGCGCCAGCAGCGAAAACAGGGTACCCACTGAAGCTTTCTTT.

The sample holds a few counts of this clone. The CDR3, as DNA: TGCGCCAGCAGCTTGACGAGGGGGCGAGACACCGGGGAGCTGTTTTTT. Residues: CASSLTRGRDTGELFF. The chain is built from TRBV5-1 and TRBJ2-2; 7 nucleotides agree with TRBD1. Germline trimming cut 1 base from V and 3 bases from J; bases unmatched to any gene: 6. CDR3 length: 16 residues. The V gene's germline CDR1 is SGHRS and CDR2 YFSETQ.

The table lists this clone with a count of one. V and J are TRBV5-5 and TRBJ1-5; 8 bases match TRBD1. The CDR3 contains 15 residues. Germline trimming cut 3 bases from V and 2 bases from J; bases unmatched to any gene: 4. Germline V lookup: CDR1 SGHKS, CDR2 YYEKEE (reference sequence). CDR3 residues: CASSSLGQGNQPQHF. DNA of the CDR3: TGTGCCAGCAGCTCTTTGGGACAGGGCAATCAGCCCCAGCATTTT.

On this clone: This sample also contains other DNA sequences that code for the same CDR3. The rearrangement links TRBV5-1 to TRBJ2-1, with D unclear. The CDR3 runs 14 residues. Trimming pared 4 bases from V and 0 bases from J, leaving 8 bases between. The germline CDR1 and CDR2 sequences are SGHRS and YFSETQ. The CDR3 sequence: CASSPPSSYNEQFF. In DNA form, the CDR3 reads TGCGCCAGCAGCCCACCCAGCTCCTACAATGAGCAGTTCTTC.

The chain uses TRBV27 and TRBJ1-1; tentative D call: TRBD1 (6 bases). V lost 8 bases and J 0 bases, leaving 22 bases between the germline ends. CDR1 and CDR2 from the germline V gene are MNHEY and SMNVEV (reference sequence). The CDR3 contains 17 residues. CDR3 bases: TGTGCCAGCCACCCAGGACCAGGGGTAGGAATGAACACTGAAGCTTTCTTT. This encodes CASHPGPGVGMNTEAFF.

The chain combines TRBV2 with TRBJ1-1, with 7 bases identical to TRBD1. The V segment lost 3 bases and the J segment 7 bases; nucleotides outside the gene matches: 11. The CDR3 sequence is 15 residues long. The V gene's germline CDR1 is SNHLY and CDR2 FYNNEI. The CDR3 is CASSEEGAVRNEAFF. The CDR3 nucleotides read TGTGCCAGCAGTGAGGAGGGGGCCGTAAGGAATGAAGCTTTCTTT.

The chain carries TRBV6-5 and TRBJ2-1, with a possible D match to TRBD1 (6 bases). The germline V and J ends were trimmed by 2 bases and 0 bases, with 8 bases remaining between them. CDR1 and CDR2 (germline): MNHEY, SVGAGI. This CDR3 region has 15 residues. CDR3 coding DNA: TGTGCCAGCAGTTACGACAGGAGCTCCTACAATGAGCAGTTCTTC. The encoded protein is CASSYDRSSYNEQFF.